This TCR beta chain was sequenced for a study of shared clonotypes between healthy human individuals (dated by TCRdb to the early 2020s). Notes on the research overall: The cohort included a few men and a couple of women between 18 and 49 years of age. Between about 0.8 and 9 billion PBMCs per donor were obtained by leukapheresis. For each donor, CD4 naive and CD4 memory were each given three plates, CD8 naive was given two plates, and CD8 memory was given one plate. Different laboratories and diverse techniques were used to prepare libraries and sequence TCR repertoires, to increase sequencing depth and limit assay-specific biases. To estimate repertoire size and how much clonotypes are shared between individuals, the study performed deep sequencing of blood TCR repertoires from roughly five healthy adults. Study-wide conclusions, independent of this receptor: Sampling was restricted to blood, and TCR repertoires in tissue are likely to differ from TCR repertoires in blood. Even with the large sequencing depth, rarefaction of the sorted-subset datasets indicated that sequencing was incomplete. Based on pairwise subsampling, the degree of clonotype sharing among donors was expected to be affected by sequencing depth. Compared with non-shared clonotypes, clonotypes shared by all four sorted-subset donors had higher generation probabilities. The small number of donors limited the genetic and exposure-history diversity represented. Sharing across several donors was observed for around 5% of naive CD4, 3.5% of naive CD8, around 2.5% of memory CD4, and 0.4% of memory CD8 clonotypes. Estimated clonotype richness was generally larger for naive than for memory subsets.

Donors were healthy HIV-negative adults with no recently reported acute infections or vaccinations. All donors were Caucasian adults living in Nashville, Tennessee, USA. Magnetic negative selection was used to enrich CD4+ T cells, after which naive cells were positively selected on CD45RA and the negative fraction became the memory subset. After blood collection by leukapheresis, PBMCs were isolated using Ficoll-Histopaque density gradient centrifugation and then cryopreserved in the vapor phase of liquid nitrogen. Analytical flow cytometry was used to check the purity and quantity of each magnetically sorted T cell population. Each sorted fraction had its genomic DNA isolated and then quantified by UV absorbance on a Nanodrop 2000c. With respect to this clone: The target of this receptor is not known. No much larger clonotype is one base removed from it; base qualities were not supplied.

Taken from the germline V gene (reference sequence), the CDR1 and CDR2 loops are SEHNR and FQNEAQ. After removal of 5 bases from V and 0 bases from J, the junction retains 8 bases not matched to a gene. The CDR3 goes from the cysteine to the phenylalanine over 16 residues. Left in the record is the CDR3 DNA by itself, 48 bases read in frame from the first base. Using the deep immunoSEQ assay, multiplex PCR amplified TCR CDR3 regions from genomic DNA. Extracted genomic DNA from each cell subset was spread evenly across all wells of several immunoSEQ 96-well plates, with each plate serving as a replicate. For sorted subsets, around 0.2 ug genomic DNA, equal to some 30,000 T cell genomes, was loaded into each replicate PCR. The purified libraries were quantified using a Qubit 3.0 fluorometer, sized with a Bioanalyzer 2100, and then quantified again using the KAPA Library Quantification kit. A separate single-read 150-cycle Illumina NextSeq 550 flow cell was used to sequence each immunoSEQ 96-well plate. Turning to the authors' computational methods: Because only junctional sequences without quality scores were contained in the immunoSEQ output, filtering matching that applied to full-length reads could not be performed. To assign V/J genes and CDR3, sequences were annotated against IMGT germline references using PyIR, a Python wrapper for IgBLAST v1.9. Reads were filtered out if the reads had weak V/J assignments (E-value above 1e-6), no CDR3, stop codons, out-of-frame junctions, or ambiguous translated residues. A V3J clonotype was defined by an identical inferred V gene, J gene, and CDR3 amino acid sequence. Percentage overlap between repertoires was calculated by dividing the number of shared unique clonotypes by the size of the smaller repertoire. Richness of each repertoire was evaluated using RTK rarefaction, the Chao1 estimator, and Recon v2.1 estimates of unobserved clonotypes. For all TCRbeta clonotypes obtained by the gDNA method from a few donors, generation probabilities were computed with OLGA. The table was pulled from immuneACCESS by TCRdb, which kept in-frame rearrangements only. Such tables lose some clones; where checked, under half of the loss comes from unresolved V genes, and the rest has no known cause. V, J and clone size were drawn from that table, and D and trimming were deduced from the DNA. For this sample there are 2 million to 2.5 million clones; 93% appear just once. Roughly 0.36% of the sample goes to the ten largest clones.

Sequencing used naive CD4+ T cells from PBMCs. Explained via the paper, the cell subset or site label denotes: CD45RA+ positively selected. This TCR was recovered from a man between 18 and 35 years old in good health. Some clones in this sample may be carry-over from other donors' samples. The V gene is TRBV7-9 and the J gene is TRBJ1-2; the central 8 bases match TRBD1. The CDR3 reads as follows: CASSPQGAVPNYGYTF. Here is the DNA: TGTGCCAGCAGCCCTCAGGGGGCCGTCCCTAACTATGGCTACACCTTC.